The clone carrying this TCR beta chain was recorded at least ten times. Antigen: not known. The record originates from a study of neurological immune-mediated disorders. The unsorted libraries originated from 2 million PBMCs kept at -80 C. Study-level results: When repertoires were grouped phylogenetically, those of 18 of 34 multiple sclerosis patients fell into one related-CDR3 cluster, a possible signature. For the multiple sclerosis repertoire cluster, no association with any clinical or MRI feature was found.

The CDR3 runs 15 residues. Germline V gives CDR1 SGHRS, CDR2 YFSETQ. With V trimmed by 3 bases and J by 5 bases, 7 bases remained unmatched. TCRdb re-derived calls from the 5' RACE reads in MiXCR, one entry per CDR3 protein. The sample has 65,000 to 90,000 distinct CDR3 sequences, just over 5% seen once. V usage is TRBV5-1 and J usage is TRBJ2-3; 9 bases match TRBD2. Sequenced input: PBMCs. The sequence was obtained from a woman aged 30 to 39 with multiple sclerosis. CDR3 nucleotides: TGCGCCAGCAGCTATAGCGGGAGAACAGGAGATACGCAGTATTTT. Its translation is CASSYSGRTGDTQYF.